This is a list of T cell receptor beta chains from one sample in a study of shared clonotypes between healthy human individuals. Repertoires were generated with immunoSEQ multiplex PCR, while TCRdb's copy carries only in-frame clones and drops some. The sample includes about 2.1 million clones, about 93% of them seen just once. The sequenced material came from naive CD8+ T cells from PBMCs. These receptors were collected from a man in his late teens or twenties in good health. Some clones in this sample may be carry-over from other donors' samples. Each CDR3 is given with its conserved first and last residue. A D gene is named only where the DNA matches it firmly. A row's size may be missing; if present it is once, few, many or a size class.

abundance: few
j_gene: TRBJ1-1
v_gene: TRBV6-5
len: 16
d_gene: -
CDR3nt: TGTGCCAGCAGTTACAATGTTGTCACGGGGAACACTGAAGCTTTCTTT
CDR3aa: CASSYNVVTGNTEAFF

abundance: -
j_gene: TRBJ2-1
v_gene: TRBV6-6
len: 15
d_gene: -
CDR3nt: TGTGCCAGCAGTTACCTCGAGGGAGTAGGTAATGAGCAGTTCTTC
CDR3aa: CASSYLEGVGNEQFF

abundance: -
j_gene: TRBJ2-2
v_gene: TRBV9
len: 16
d_gene: -
CDR3nt: TGTGCCAGCAGCGTACCCAGGCAGGGGAACACCGGGGAGCTGTTTTTT
CDR3aa: CASSVPRQGNTGELFF

abundance: once
j_gene: TRBJ2-4
v_gene: TRBV7-2
len: 17
d_gene: -
CDR3nt: TGTGCCAGCAGCTTAGCTCCAGTTGGGCGAGTCAAAAACATTCAGTACTTC
CDR3aa: CASSLAPVGRVKNIQYF

abundance: -
j_gene: TRBJ1-5
v_gene: TRBV7-9
len: 13
d_gene: -
CDR3nt: TGTGCCAGCAGCTTAGTTGACCCCCAGCCCCAGCATTTT
CDR3aa: CASSLVDPQPQHF

abundance: -
j_gene: TRBJ1-2
v_gene: TRBV23-1
len: 13
d_gene: -
CDR3nt: TGCGCCAGCAGTCAGAAGGGGGAGTATGGCTACACCTTC
CDR3aa: CASSQKGEYGYTF

abundance: -
j_gene: TRBJ1-5
v_gene: TRBV19
len: 14
d_gene: -
CDR3nt: TGTGCCAGTGAACAGGACTATAGCAATCAGCCCCAGCATTTT
CDR3aa: CASEQDYSNQPQHF

abundance: -
j_gene: TRBJ1-3
v_gene: TRBV6-5
len: 14
d_gene: -
CDR3nt: TGTGCCAGCAGACCTGGCCTCTCTGGAAACACCATATATTTT
CDR3aa: CASRPGLSGNTIYF

abundance: -
j_gene: TRBJ2-7
v_gene: TRBV27
len: 16
d_gene: -
CDR3nt: TGTGCCAGCAGTCCTTCTTACGGGCGGGTAACTTACGAGCAGTACTTC
CDR3aa: CASSPSYGRVTYEQYF

abundance: -
j_gene: TRBJ2-7
v_gene: TRBV14
len: 13
d_gene: TRBD2
CDR3nt: TGTGCCAGCAGTACAGCGGGACGCGGAGAGCAGTACTTC
CDR3aa: CASSTAGRGEQYF

abundance: -
j_gene: TRBJ1-3
v_gene: TRBV27
len: 14
d_gene: -
CDR3nt: TGTGCCAGCAGTCCCTCCGGCTCTGGAAACACCATATATTTT
CDR3aa: CASSPSGSGNTIYF

abundance: -
j_gene: TRBJ2-2
v_gene: TRBV7-9
len: 14
d_gene: -
CDR3nt: TGTGCCAGCAGCTTGTCCGAGTATTTGGGGGAGCTGTTTTTT
CDR3aa: CASSLSEYLGELFF

abundance: -
j_gene: TRBJ2-1
v_gene: TRBV7-9
len: 17
d_gene: TRBD2
CDR3nt: TGTGCCAGCAGCTTAGCGGGGATGGGACTAGCGGGCAATGAGCAGTTCTTC
CDR3aa: CASSLAGMGLAGNEQFF

abundance: -
j_gene: TRBJ2-1
v_gene: TRBV5-1
len: 14
d_gene: -
CDR3nt: TGCGCCAGCAGCTTAGACCGGGACGCAAATGAGCAGTTCTTC
CDR3aa: CASSLDRDANEQFF

abundance: -
j_gene: TRBJ2-3
v_gene: TRBV7-3
len: 12
d_gene: TRBD2
CDR3nt: TGTGGGAGGGAGGGCCTTTTAGGTACGCAGTATTTT
CDR3aa: CGREGLLGTQYF

abundance: -
j_gene: TRBJ1-3
v_gene: TRBV27
len: 13
d_gene: -
CDR3nt: TGTGCCAGCAGTCCCAATCAAGGAAACACCATATATTTT
CDR3aa: CASSPNQGNTIYF

abundance: -
j_gene: TRBJ2-7
v_gene: TRBV7-2
len: 16
d_gene: TRBD2
CDR3nt: TGTGCCAGCAGCGAAACTAGCGGGAGAATCTGGTACGAGCAGTACTTC
CDR3aa: CASSETSGRIWYEQYF

abundance: -
j_gene: TRBJ2-7
v_gene: TRBV27
len: 13
d_gene: -
CDR3nt: TGTGCCAGCGCCTGGGGGGGCCAGAACGAGCAGTACTTC
CDR3aa: CASAWGGQNEQYF

abundance: -
j_gene: TRBJ2-7
v_gene: TRBV30
len: 15
d_gene: TRBD1
CDR3nt: TGTGCCTGGAGGAATCCGGGACAGGTATATTACGAGCAGTACTTC
CDR3aa: CAWRNPGQVYYEQYF

abundance: -
j_gene: TRBJ1-3
v_gene: TRBV4-1
len: 16
d_gene: -
CDR3nt: TGCGCCAGCAGCCAAGATTTGGGTTTTTTTGGAAACACCATATATTTT
CDR3aa: CASSQDLGFFGNTIYF

abundance: -
j_gene: TRBJ2-1
v_gene: TRBV7-9
len: 12
d_gene: -
CDR3nt: TGTGCCAGCAGCTTAGTCCCCCATGAGCAGTTCTTC
CDR3aa: CASSLVPHEQFF

abundance: -
j_gene: TRBJ2-7
v_gene: TRBV7-9
len: 14
d_gene: TRBD1
CDR3nt: TGTGCCAGCGAGCTGCCGGGACAGGGCTACGAGCAGTACTTC
CDR3aa: CASELPGQGYEQYF

abundance: -
j_gene: TRBJ2-6
v_gene: TRBV5-4
len: 16
d_gene: -
CDR3nt: TGTGCCAGCAGCTTGCTAAAGCCGTCTGGGGCCAACGTCCTGACTTTC
CDR3aa: CASSLLKPSGANVLTF

abundance: -
j_gene: TRBJ1-3
v_gene: TRBV4-1
len: 14
d_gene: -
CDR3nt: TGCGCCAGCAGCCCGAAGGGGGTTGGGAACACCATATATTTT
CDR3aa: CASSPKGVGNTIYF

abundance: -
j_gene: TRBJ2-1
v_gene: TRBV28
len: 15
d_gene: -
CDR3nt: TGTGCCAGCAGTTTGGGCGGCGAAGGTGTGGATGAGCAGTTCTTC
CDR3aa: CASSLGGEGVDEQFF

abundance: -
j_gene: TRBJ1-2
v_gene: TRBV10-3
len: 16
d_gene: -
CDR3nt: TGTGCCATCGGTGCGAGCGGACCGTTAACCTACTATGGCTACACCTTC
CDR3aa: CAIGASGPLTYYGYTF

abundance: -
j_gene: TRBJ2-2
v_gene: TRBV6-1
len: 14
d_gene: -
CDR3nt: TGTGCCAGCAGTGAGGGACGGAACACCGGGGAGCTGTTTTTT
CDR3aa: CASSEGRNTGELFF

abundance: -
j_gene: TRBJ1-1
v_gene: TRBV27
len: 9
d_gene: -
CDR3nt: TGTGCCGCCGGGGCACAGGGCAATTTT
CDR3aa: CAAGAQGNF

abundance: -
j_gene: TRBJ2-1
v_gene: TRBV5-4
len: 17
d_gene: -
CDR3nt: TGTGCCAGCACCTACCTTCCCGGGACCGACTCCTACAATGAGCAGTTCTTC
CDR3aa: CASTYLPGTDSYNEQFF

abundance: -
j_gene: TRBJ2-7
v_gene: TRBV28
len: 15
d_gene: TRBD1
CDR3nt: TGTGCCAGCAGTTTCCAGGGACAGGGGAACTACGAGCAGTACTTC
CDR3aa: CASSFQGQGNYEQYF

abundance: -
j_gene: TRBJ2-7
v_gene: TRBV7-9
len: 15
d_gene: TRBD1
CDR3nt: TGTGCCAGCAGCACTACCGGGACAGGGGAGTACGAGCAGTACTTC
CDR3aa: CASSTTGTGEYEQYF

abundance: -
j_gene: TRBJ1-6
v_gene: TRBV13
len: 16
d_gene: TRBD1
CDR3nt: TGTGCCAGCAGCCTCGGGACAGGGAGTTTTAATTCACCCCTCCACTTT
CDR3aa: CASSLGTGSFNSPLHF

abundance: -
j_gene: TRBJ2-1
v_gene: TRBV28
len: 15
d_gene: -
CDR3nt: TGTGCCAGCAGTTTTAGGGCTAGCGCCCCTGTGGGGCAGTTCTTC
CDR3aa: CASSFRASAPVGQFF

abundance: -
j_gene: TRBJ2-7
v_gene: TRBV5-1
len: 14
d_gene: -
CDR3nt: TGCGCCAGCAGCTTGGCGGGGTTTGACCGTGAGCAGTACTTC
CDR3aa: CASSLAGFDREQYF

abundance: -
j_gene: TRBJ1-3
v_gene: TRBV10-3
len: 17
d_gene: TRBD1
CDR3nt: TGTGCCATTCTAAGCCCGGGACAGGGGGCCTCTGGAAACACCATATATTTT
CDR3aa: CAILSPGQGASGNTIYF

abundance: once
j_gene: TRBJ1-2
v_gene: TRBV28
len: 13
d_gene: TRBD1
CDR3nt: TGTGCCAGCCGTCGACAGGGGGACTATGGCTACACCTTC
CDR3aa: CASRRQGDYGYTF

abundance: once
j_gene: TRBJ2-7
v_gene: TRBV28
len: 12
d_gene: TRBD1
CDR3nt: TGTGCCACAGGACAGGGCACTGCCGAGCAGTACTTC
CDR3aa: CATGQGTAEQYF